This T cell receptor (beta chain) emerged from a study of control samples from healthy donors and cancer patients (dated by TCRdb to 2019 to 2021). Libraries were prepared through the immunoSEQ multiplex PCR assay. What TCRdb holds here is the immuneACCESS table cut down to in-frame rearrangements. Part of the clones is not present; checked against another copy, under half of the missing clones reflect an unresolved V gene, and the others are unexplained. The sample profile shows 150,000 or so clones; around 96% of them were found once. Around 5.4% of the sample comes from the top ten. For this clone: No antigen is known for it. One base away there is no much larger clone; base qualities are not given.

The source material was blood. This TCR was sampled from a man aged 35-49 years in good health.

The nucleotide sequence is TGTGCCAGTAGTCCCCTGAGGGGAAGCAATCAGCCCCAGCATTTT. Its coded protein is CASSPLRGSNQPQHF. In this chain, TRBV19 is recombined with TRBJ1-5; the D gene is possibly TRBD1, with 5 bases matching. From a lookup of the germline V gene (reference sequence), CDR1 and CDR2 are LNHDA and SQIVND. The CDR3 runs 15 residues from the cysteine to the phenylalanine. Of the read, only the CDR3 DNA is kept; its 45 bases are in frame from base 1. V is shortened by 5 bases, J by 1 base, and the region joining them spans 12 bases.